This TCR beta chain is drawn from a study of blood T cells in healthy people across ages. For the second PCR, which ran for 7 to 11 cycles, a sample-barcoded 5' primer and a J-beta primer mix were used. TCRdb analysed the 5' RACE reads with MiXCR anew, one entry per CDR3 protein. The sample consists of about 1.8 million distinct CDR3 sequences, around 50% of them appearing once. Healthy Caucasians from Russia aged about 6 to 90 served as donors. Each of the donors had approximately 10 milliliters of peripheral blood drawn into EDTA-treated Vacutainer tubes. Sequenced: blood. The TCR was taken from a woman in her thirties or forties in good health.

The CDR3 reads CASSYSGVKDTQYF. The CDR3 nucleotides are TGTGCCAGCAGTTACTCAGGGGTAAAAGATACGCAGTATTTT. The chain is built from TRBV6-2 or TRBV6-3 and TRBJ2-3, with D possibly TRBD1 on 5 matching bases. The ends were cut back, 0 bases at V and 5 bases at J, with 9 bases in the middle. The germline gives CDR1 MNHEY, CDR2 SVGEGT. This CDR3 spans 14 amino acids.